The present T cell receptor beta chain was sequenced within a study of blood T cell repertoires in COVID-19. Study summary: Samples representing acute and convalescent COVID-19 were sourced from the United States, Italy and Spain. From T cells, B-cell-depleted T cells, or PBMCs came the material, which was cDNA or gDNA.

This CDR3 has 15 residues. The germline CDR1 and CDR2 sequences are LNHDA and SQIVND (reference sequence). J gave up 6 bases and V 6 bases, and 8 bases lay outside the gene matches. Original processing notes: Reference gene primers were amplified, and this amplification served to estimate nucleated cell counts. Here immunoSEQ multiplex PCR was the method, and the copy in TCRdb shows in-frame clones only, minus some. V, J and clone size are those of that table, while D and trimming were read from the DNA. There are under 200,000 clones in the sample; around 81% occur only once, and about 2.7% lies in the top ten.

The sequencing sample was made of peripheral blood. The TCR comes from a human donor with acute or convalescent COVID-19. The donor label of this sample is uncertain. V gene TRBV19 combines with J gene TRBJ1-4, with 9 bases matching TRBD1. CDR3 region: CASSDTGGLDEKLFF. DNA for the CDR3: TGTGCCAGTAGCGACACAGGGGGCTTGGATGAAAAACTGTTTTTT.